This T cell receptor beta chain emerged from a study of T cell changes during pregnancy in multiple sclerosis. The table came from immunoSEQ multiplex PCR; TCRdb's copy has only in-frame clones and leaves some out. The data hold 35,000 to 55,000 clones, with roughly 90% observed a single time. The CDR3 extends over 14 amino acids. V was clipped by 0 bases and J by 3 bases, with 9 bases between them. Germline V gives CDR1 SGHDT, CDR2 YYEEEE. The chain is built from TRBV5-6 and TRBJ1-2, with no clear D. The sample was peripheral blood, taken in the second trimester of pregnancy. This TCR derives from a female donor in good health, enrolled as a control in a pregnancy study. In DNA, the CDR3 is TGTGCCAGCAGCTTGGCGACGGAGTACTATGGCTACACCTTC. Protein: CASSLATEYYGYTF.